This T cell receptor (beta chain) is drawn from a study of blood T cell repertoires in COVID-19. Across the whole study: Donors in the United States, Italy and Spain gave samples during acute or convalescent COVID-19. In each case, the material was cDNA or gDNA derived from T cells, B-cell-depleted T cells, or PBMCs.

Per the original methods: Amplification with reference gene primers provided the estimates of nucleated cell counts. The protocol was immunoSEQ multiplex PCR, while the TCRdb copy is restricted to in-frame clones and leaves out a portion. The V and J calls and the clone size are those of that table, but D and trimming were determined from the DNA. The table lists around 230,000 clones, 80% to 85% of them singletons. The clonotype comes from a woman in her fifties or sixties with active or convalescent COVID-19. Sequenced input: peripheral blood.

The DNA of the CDR3 is TGTGCCAGCAGCCTAGATCGGGGACACATCCATGGCTACACCTTC. It codes for CASSLDRGHIHGYTF. The V and J genes are TRBV7-8 and TRBJ1-2; D possibly corresponds to TRBD1 (6 bases). V dropped 5 bases and J dropped 6 bases, with 19 bases sitting between them. Germline-derived CDR1 and CDR2 are SGHVS and FQNEAQ. This CDR3 has 15 residues.